The 10 T cell receptor beta chains presented below share a single source sample, sequenced in a study of shared T cell receptors in the human thymus. Sequenced by immunoSEQ multiplex PCR; TCRdb stores in-frame clones only, minus some. The sample has approximately 760,000 clones, roughly 88% seen once. This sample was shared with a second study, whose subject was human thymus T cells.

The sequencing sample was made of thymocytes. Receptor source: a girl less than two years old with a congenital heart defect.

The V call is TRBV5-1, the J call TRBJ1-1, with D possibly TRBD1 on 5 matching bases. Deletions cut 2 bases from V and 6 bases from J, with 14 bases between. The CDR3 has 14 amino acids. Looked up from germline, CDR1 is SGHRS and CDR2 is YFSETQ. The CDR3 DNA sequence: TGCGCCAGCAGCTTACTCCAGGGCCGGGCTGAAGCTTTCTTT. It encodes CASSLLQGRAEAFF.

V and J are TRBV9 and TRBJ2-6, with D perhaps TRBD2 (5 bases). Germline lookup yields CDR1 SGDLS and CDR2 YYNGEE. V lost 4 bases, J lost 2 bases, and 10 bases lay in between. CDR3 length equals 15 residues. The DNA of the CDR3 is TGTGCCAGCAGCCCCCAGAGGGCTGGGGCCAACGTCCTGACTTTC. Its protein is CASSPQRAGANVLTF.

The V and J genes are TRBV7-9 and TRBJ2-7; 8 bases are shared with TRBD1. CDR1 and CDR2 (germline): SEHNR, FQNEAQ (reference sequence). Unmatched junction bases numbered 10, after V lost 6 bases and J lost 6 bases. The CDR3 spans 14 residues. The CDR3 region is CASSKTRGHGEQYF. DNA of the CDR3: TGTGCCAGCAGTAAGACCAGGGGGCATGGCGAGCAGTACTTC. The whole variable domain, remainder taken from reference TRBV7-9 and TRBJ2-7, is DTGVSQNPRHKITKRGQNVTFRCDPISEHNRLYWYRQTLGQGPEFLTYFQNEAQLEKSRLLSDRFSAERPKGSFSTLEIQRTEQGDSAMYLCASSKTRGHGEQYFGPGTRLTVT.

The chain combines TRBV12-5 with TRBJ1-5; TRBD1 matches 9 bases. The CDR3 loop spans 16 amino acids. Germline V gives CDR1 LGHNT, CDR2 FRNRAP. The ends lost 3 bases at V and 9 bases at J; junction bases unmatched: 12. CDR3: CASGLTLGQGLGPQHF. In DNA form, the CDR3 reads TGTGCTAGTGGTTTAACTCTCGGACAGGGGCTGGGGCCCCAGCATTTT.

This chain uses TRBV7-6 with TRBJ1-2; 9 positions match TRBD1. The V segment lost 5 bases and the J segment 0 bases; nucleotides outside the gene matches: 13. There are 18 residues in the CDR3. From germline, CDR1 is SGHVS and CDR2 FNYEAQ. Here the CDR3 DNA reads TGTGCCAGCAGCGACGCCGGGGACAGGGCCCCGACTAACTATGGCTACACCTTC. The encoded protein is CASSDAGDRAPTNYGYTF. The complete variable domain, with remaining parts taken from reference TRBV7-6 and TRBJ1-2, reads GAGVSQSPRYKVTKRGQDVALRCDPISGHVSLYWYRQALGQGPEFLTYFNYEAQQDKSGLPNDRFSAERPEGSISTLTIQRTEQRDSAMYRCASSDAGDRAPTNYGYTFGSGTRLTVV.

The chain combines TRBV28 with TRBJ1-2, with D unclear. Trimming left V 6 bases short and J 6 bases short, with 8 bases between. CDR1 and CDR2 from the germline V gene are MDHEN and SYDVKM. This CDR3 region has 11 residues. CDR3 sequence reads: CASSYTDGYTF. CDR3 DNA sequence: TGTGCCAGCAGCTATACGGATGGCTACACCTTC.

The rearrangement links TRBV5-4 to TRBJ2-4, with 8 bases aligning to TRBD2. With 4 bases clipped from V and 1 base from J, the junction kept 7 bases outside the gene matches. The V gene's germline CDR1 is SGHNT and CDR2 YYREEE (reference sequence). CDR3 size: 16 residues. CDR3 amino acids: CASSPRTSRAKNIQYF. The CDR3 DNA reads TGTGCCAGCAGCCCCAGGACTAGCAGGGCCAAAAACATTCAGTACTTC.

The table lists this clone with a count of one. The CDR3 is CATLCAGCAEAFF. In DNA form, the CDR3 reads TGTGCCACCTTGTGCGCAGGGTGCGCTGAAGCTTTCTTT. The chain couples TRBV6-5 to TRBJ1-1; a possible D gene is TRBD1 (5 bases). Germline CDR1 MNHEY, CDR2 SVGAGI. V was clipped by 10 bases and J by 6 bases, with 18 bases between them. The CDR3 runs 13 residues.

The chain links TRBV2 to TRBJ1-2, with a weak D call TRBD1 (6 bases). Germline V gene data show CDR1 as SNHLY and CDR2 as FYNNEI. CDR3 length equals 16 residues. Deletions cut 5 bases from V and 4 bases from J, with 20 bases between. CDR3 DNA: TGTGCCAGCAGTTTTCCCCAGGGGTGGGGGAGCTATGGCTACACCTTC. Translating gives CASSFPQGWGSYGYTF. Complete variable domain (other parts from reference TRBV2 and TRBJ1-2): EPEVTQTPSHQVTQMGQEVILRCVPISNHLYFYWYRQILGQKVEFLVSFYNNEISEKSEIFDDQFSVERPDGSNFTLKIRSTKLEDSAMYFCASSFPQGWGSYGYTFGSGTRLTVV.

The chain is built from TRBV5-1 and TRBJ1-1, with D maybe TRBD1 (6 bases). The CDR3 totals 14 residues. Trimming stripped 6 bases from V and 4 bases from J, with 16 bases between. The germline V gene has CDR1 SGHRS and CDR2 YFSETQ. The CDR3 sequence is CASTQGIEATEAFF. In nucleotides, the CDR3 is TGCGCCAGCACCCAGGGGATTGAGGCCACTGAAGCTTTCTTT. Complete variable domain (other parts from reference TRBV5-1 and TRBJ1-1): KAGVTQTPRYLIKTRGQQVTLSCSPISGHRSVSWYQQTPGQGLQFLFEYFSETQRNKGNFPGRFSGRQFSNSRSEMNVSTLELGDSALYLCASTQGIEATEAFFGQGTRLTVV.